Listed below are T cell receptor beta chains from one sample, sequenced in a study of shared clonotypes between healthy human individuals. Sequencing used immunoSEQ multiplex PCR; TCRdb keeps in-frame clones, though not all of them. The sample records about 2 million clones, around 95% being singletons. Specimen: naive CD4+ T cells sorted from blood. The receptor source for this set is a man aged 18 to 29 in good health. Each CDR3 is given with its conserved first and last residue. Each record gives: clone size, D gene, J gene, V gene, CDR3 DNA, CDR3 protein. The D gene is left open where the match is weak. Expanded clones are given a class, and other clones once, few, many or no size at all.

>NA|NA|TRBJ1-2|TRBV6-6
TGTGCCAGCAGTTATTCTGACAGGTCATACTCCTATGGCTACACCTTC
CASSYSDRSYSYGYTF
>NA|NA|TRBJ2-3|TRBV7-8
TGTGCCAGCAGCTTGAGTATTGGGACAGATACGCAGTATTTT
CASSLSIGTDTQYF
>NA|NA|TRBJ2-3|TRBV6-1
TGTGCCAGCAGTGTCATGCGGGGAACAAGCACAGATACGCAGTATTTT
CASSVMRGTSTDTQYF
>NA|TRBD1|TRBJ2-3|TRBV10-1
TGCGCCAGCAGTGACTCCGGGACAGGGCTATCAGATACGCAGTATTTT
CASSDSGTGLSDTQYF
>NA|NA|TRBJ1-2|TRBV30
TGTGCCTGGACGCAGACCGGGCTTGGCTACACCTTC
CAWTQTGLGYTF
>NA|NA|TRBJ1-5|TRBV27
TGTGCCAGCAGTTTAGGCCCCACAGTGAGAGGCCAGCCCCAGCATTTT
CASSLGPTVRGQPQHF
>NA|NA|TRBJ1-1|TRBV10-2
TGCGCCAGCAGTCATGGGCCCCAGTCGGGCTGGAACACTGAAGCTTTCTTT
CASSHGPQSGWNTEAFF
>NA|NA|TRBJ2-5|TRBV10-3
TGTGCCGCCAGCTGGGGGTCCCAAGAGACCCAGTACTTC
CAASWGSQETQYF
>NA|NA|TRBJ1-6|TRBV6-1
TGTGCCAGCGTAGTTTCCGGGACAAGGCACCTCCACTTT
CASVVSGTRHLHF
>NA|NA|TRBJ2-5|TRBV18
TGTGCCAGCTCACCGCTACAGGGCCAAGAGACCCAGTACTTC
CASSPLQGQETQYF
>NA|NA|TRBJ2-3|TRBV2
TGTGCCAGCAGTGAAATGGGGGCGTCGCGAACAGATACGCAGTATTTT
CASSEMGASRTDTQYF
>NA|TRBD1|TRBJ2-2|TRBV5-1
TGCGCCAGCAGCCTTGGGACAGAGACCGGGGAGCTGTTTTTT
CASSLGTETGELFF
>NA|NA|TRBJ2-7|TRBV5-1
TGCGCCAGCAGCTTGGAGGCCTTAACCCTAACCTACGAGCAGTACTTC
CASSLEALTLTYEQYF
>NA|NA|TRBJ2-7|TRBV28
TGTGCCAGCAGTTTAACAGGGAGGTCGTACGAGCAGTACTTC
CASSLTGRSYEQYF
>once|TRBD1|TRBJ2-1|TRBV11-2
TGTGCCAGCAGCCCCTCCACAGGGGGCTATGAGCAGTTCTTC
CASSPSTGGYEQFF
>NA|TRBD1|TRBJ1-5|TRBV29-1
TGCAGCGTAGCCTCGACAGGGGTGGGACAGCCCCAGCATTTT
CSVASTGVGQPQHF
>once|NA|TRBJ1-2|TRBV7-9
TGTGCCAGCAGCCCCGAGACGGCCTTCTATGGCTACACCTTC
CASSPETAFYGYTF
>NA|TRBD1|TRBJ1-1|TRBV10-3
TGTGCCATCAGGGAGACAGGGGTAGGGACTGAAGCTTTCTTT
CAIRETGVGTEAFF
>NA|NA|TRBJ1-1|TRBV19
TGTGCCAGTAGTATACGGCGCAGGGCGATGGAAATGAACACTGAAGCTTTCTTT
CASSIRRRAMEMNTEAFF
>NA|NA|TRBJ1-5|TRBV21-1
TGTGCCAGCAGCACCCCTCCGGGACACATTAATCAGCCCCAGCATTTT
CASSTPPGHINQPQHF
>NA|NA|TRBJ2-1|TRBV7-2
TGTGCCAGCAGCTTAGGGTCGGGAGTGTATGAGCAGTTCTTC
CASSLGSGVYEQFF
>NA|NA|TRBJ1-6|TRBV5-6
TGTGCCAGCAGCTTGGGGCAGGTCGTCTATAATTCACCCCTCCACTTT
CASSLGQVVYNSPLHF
>NA|TRBD1|TRBJ2-7|TRBV15
TGTGCCACCAGCAGCGGACAGGGAACTTACGAGCAGTACTTC
CATSSGQGTYEQYF